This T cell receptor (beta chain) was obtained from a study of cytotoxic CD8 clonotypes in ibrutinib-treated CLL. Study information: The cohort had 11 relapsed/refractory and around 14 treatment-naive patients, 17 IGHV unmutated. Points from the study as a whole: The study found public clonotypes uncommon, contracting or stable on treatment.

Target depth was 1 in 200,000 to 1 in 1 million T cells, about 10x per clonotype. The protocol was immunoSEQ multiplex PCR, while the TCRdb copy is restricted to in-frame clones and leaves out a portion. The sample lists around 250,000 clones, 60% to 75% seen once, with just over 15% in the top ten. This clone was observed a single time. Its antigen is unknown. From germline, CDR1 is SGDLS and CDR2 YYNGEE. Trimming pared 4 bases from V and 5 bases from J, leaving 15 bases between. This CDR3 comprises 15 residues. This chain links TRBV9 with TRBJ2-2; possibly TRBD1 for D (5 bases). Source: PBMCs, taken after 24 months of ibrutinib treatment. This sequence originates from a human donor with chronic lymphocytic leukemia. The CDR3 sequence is CASSSQGSLTGELFF. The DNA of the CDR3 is TGTGCCAGCAGCTCCCAGGGTTCGCTGACCGGGGAGCTGTTTTTT.